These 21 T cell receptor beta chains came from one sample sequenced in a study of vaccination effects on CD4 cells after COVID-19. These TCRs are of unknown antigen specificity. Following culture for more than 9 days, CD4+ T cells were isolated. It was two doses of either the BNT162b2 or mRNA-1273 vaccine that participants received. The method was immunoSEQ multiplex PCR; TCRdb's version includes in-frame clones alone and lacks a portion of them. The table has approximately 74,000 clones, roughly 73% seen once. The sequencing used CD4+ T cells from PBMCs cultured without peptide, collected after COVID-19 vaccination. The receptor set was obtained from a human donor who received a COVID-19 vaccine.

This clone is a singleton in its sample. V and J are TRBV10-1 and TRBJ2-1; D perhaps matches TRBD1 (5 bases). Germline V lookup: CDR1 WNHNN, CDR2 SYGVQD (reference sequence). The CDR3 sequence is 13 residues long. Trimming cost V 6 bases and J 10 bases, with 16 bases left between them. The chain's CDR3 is CASSPGRVGEQFF. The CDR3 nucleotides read TGCGCCAGCAGCCCAGGCAGGGTTGGGGAGCAGTTCTTC.

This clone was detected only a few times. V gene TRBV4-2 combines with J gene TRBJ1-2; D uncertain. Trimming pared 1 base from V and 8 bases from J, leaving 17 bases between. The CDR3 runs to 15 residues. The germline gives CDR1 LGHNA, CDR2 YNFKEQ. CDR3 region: CASSQGWQLLRGYTF. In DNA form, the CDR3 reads TGTGCCAGCAGCCAAGGGTGGCAGCTCCTCCGCGGCTACACCTTC.

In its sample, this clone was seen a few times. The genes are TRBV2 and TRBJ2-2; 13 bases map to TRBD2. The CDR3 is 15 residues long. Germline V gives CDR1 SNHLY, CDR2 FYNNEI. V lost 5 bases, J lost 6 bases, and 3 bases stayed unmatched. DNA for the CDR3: TGTGCCAGCAGTCCTACTAGCGGGGGGGCCGGGGAGCTGTTTTTT. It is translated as CASSPTSGGAGELFF. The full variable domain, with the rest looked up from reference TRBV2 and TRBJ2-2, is EPEVTQTPSHQVTQMGQEVILRCVPISNHLYFYWYRQILGQKVEFLVSFYNNEISEKSEIFDDQFSVERPDGSNFTLKIRSTKLEDSAMYFCASSPTSGGAGELFFGEGSRLTVL.

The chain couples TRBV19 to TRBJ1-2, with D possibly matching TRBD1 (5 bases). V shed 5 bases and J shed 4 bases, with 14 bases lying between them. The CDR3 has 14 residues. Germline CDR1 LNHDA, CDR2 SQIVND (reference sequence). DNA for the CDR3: TGTGCCAGTAGTGTCCGGGACCGCGGCTATGGCTACACCTTC. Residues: CASSVRDRGYGYTF.

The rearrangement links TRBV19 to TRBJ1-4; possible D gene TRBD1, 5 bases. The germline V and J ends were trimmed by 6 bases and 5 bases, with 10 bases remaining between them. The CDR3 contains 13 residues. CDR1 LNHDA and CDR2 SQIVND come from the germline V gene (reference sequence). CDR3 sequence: CASSPGRNEKLFF. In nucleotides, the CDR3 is TGTGCCAGTAGCCCGGGACGGAATGAAAAACTGTTTTTT.

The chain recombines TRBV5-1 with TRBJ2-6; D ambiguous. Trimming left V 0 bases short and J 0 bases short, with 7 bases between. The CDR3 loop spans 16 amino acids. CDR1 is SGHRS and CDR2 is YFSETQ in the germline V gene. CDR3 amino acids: CASSLAAHSGANVLTF. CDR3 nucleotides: TGCGCCAGCAGCTTGGCCGCACACTCTGGGGCCAACGTCCTGACTTTC.

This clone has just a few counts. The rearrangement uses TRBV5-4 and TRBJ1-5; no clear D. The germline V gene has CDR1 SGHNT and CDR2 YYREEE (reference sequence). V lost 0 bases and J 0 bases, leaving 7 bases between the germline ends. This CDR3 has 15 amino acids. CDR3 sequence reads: CASSLAASSNQPQHF. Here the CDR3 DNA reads TGTGCCAGCAGCTTGGCCGCGAGTAGCAATCAGCCCCAGCATTTT.

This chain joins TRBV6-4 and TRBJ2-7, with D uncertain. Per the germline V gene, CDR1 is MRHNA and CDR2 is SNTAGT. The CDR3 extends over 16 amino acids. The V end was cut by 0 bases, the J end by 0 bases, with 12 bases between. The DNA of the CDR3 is TGTGCCAGCAGTGACTCGAAGGTGCCCTTCTCCTACGAGCAGTACGTC. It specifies CASSDSKVPFSYEQYV.

The CDR3 nucleotides are TGTGCCAGCAGGGGAGGGGGGGACATTCAGTACTTC. It is translated as CASRGGGDIQYF. The gene calls are TRBV11-2 and TRBJ2-4, with D perhaps TRBD2 (7 bases). This CDR3 region has 12 residues. Germline loops: CDR1 SGHAT, CDR2 FQNNGV. With 6 bases removed from V and 8 bases from J, the gap between germline ends came to 11 bases.

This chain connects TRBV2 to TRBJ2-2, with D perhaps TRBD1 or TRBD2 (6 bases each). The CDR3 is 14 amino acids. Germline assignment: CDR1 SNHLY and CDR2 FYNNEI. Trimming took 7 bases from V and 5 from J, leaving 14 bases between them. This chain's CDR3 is CASMKQGGTGELFF. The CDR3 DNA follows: TGTGCCAGCATGAAACAGGGAGGTACCGGGGAGCTGTTTTTT. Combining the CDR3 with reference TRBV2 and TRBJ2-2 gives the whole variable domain EPEVTQTPSHQVTQMGQEVILRCVPISNHLYFYWYRQILGQKVEFLVSFYNNEISEKSEIFDDQFSVERPDGSNFTLKIRSTKLEDSAMYFCASMKQGGTGELFFGEGSRLTVL.

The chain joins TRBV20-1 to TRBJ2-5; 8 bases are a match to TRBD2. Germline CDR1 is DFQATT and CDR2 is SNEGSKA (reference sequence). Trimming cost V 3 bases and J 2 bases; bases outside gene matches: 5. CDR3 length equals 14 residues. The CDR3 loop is CSASRGGSQETQYF. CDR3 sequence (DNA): TGCAGTGCTAGTCGCGGGGGGTCACAAGAGACCCAGTACTTC.

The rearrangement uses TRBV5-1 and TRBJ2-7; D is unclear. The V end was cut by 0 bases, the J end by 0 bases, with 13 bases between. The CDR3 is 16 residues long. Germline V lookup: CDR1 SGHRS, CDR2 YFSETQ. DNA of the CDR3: TGCGCCAGCAGCTTGGTCATTTTCCCGAGCTCCTACGAGCAGTACGTC. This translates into CASSLVIFPSSYEQYV.

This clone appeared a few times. The DNA of the CDR3 is TGTGCCAGCTCACCAACAGTGGGTGGCTACACCTTC. Translation: CASSPTVGGYTF. The chain joins TRBV18 to TRBJ1-2; D is unresolved. The CDR3 is 12 amino acids. V was trimmed by 2 bases and J by 7 bases, leaving 8 bases between them. The germline gives CDR1 KGHSH, CDR2 LQKENI.

The CDR3 sequence is CATSRAGAGGGQETQYF. CDR3 sequence (DNA): TGTGCCACCAGCAGAGCGGGGGCCGGGGGGGGGCAAGAGACCCAGTACTTC. V gene TRBV15 combines with J gene TRBJ2-5; 8 bases are a match to TRBD2. Germline CDR1 LNHNV, CDR2 YYDKDF (reference sequence). J was trimmed by 2 bases and V by 1 base; bases with no gene match: 9. The CDR3 totals 17 residues.

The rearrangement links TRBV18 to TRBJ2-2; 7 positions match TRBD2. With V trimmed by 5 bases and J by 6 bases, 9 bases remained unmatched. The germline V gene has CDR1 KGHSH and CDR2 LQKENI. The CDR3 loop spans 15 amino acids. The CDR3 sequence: CASSTGLTLAGELFF. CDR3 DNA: TGTGCCAGCTCAACGGGACTAACATTGGCCGGGGAGCTGTTTTTT. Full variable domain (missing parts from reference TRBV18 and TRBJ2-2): NAGVMQNPRHLVRRRGQEARLRCSPMKGHSHVYWYRQLPEEGLKFMVYLQKENIIDESGMPKERFSAEFPKEGPSILRIQQVVRGDSAAYFCASSTGLTLAGELFFGEGSRLTVL.

CDR3 nucleotide sequence: TGTGCCAGCAGTACCCCCGACAGGGTCAATCAGCCCCAGCATTTT. Encoded protein: CASSTPDRVNQPQHF. The J gene is TRBJ1-5, the V gene TRBV28; 7 nucleotides match TRBD1. V gave up 5 bases and J gave up 3 bases; unmatched junction bases: 7. In germline, CDR1 is MDHEN, CDR2 SYDVKM. The CDR3 extends over 15 amino acids.

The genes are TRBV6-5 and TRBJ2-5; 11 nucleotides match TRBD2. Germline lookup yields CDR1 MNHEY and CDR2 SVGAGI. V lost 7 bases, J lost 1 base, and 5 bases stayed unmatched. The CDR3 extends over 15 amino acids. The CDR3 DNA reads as TGTGCCAGCATGCTAGCGGGGGGTTTCCAAGAGACCCAGTACTTC. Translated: CASMLAGGFQETQYF.

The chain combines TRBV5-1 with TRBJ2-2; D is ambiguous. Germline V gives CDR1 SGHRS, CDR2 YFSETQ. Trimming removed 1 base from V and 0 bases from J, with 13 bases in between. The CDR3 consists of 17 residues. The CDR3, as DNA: TGCGCCAGCAGCTTGTCTACGTCGCGTACGAACACCGGGGAGCTGTTTTTT. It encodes CASSLSTSRTNTGELFF.

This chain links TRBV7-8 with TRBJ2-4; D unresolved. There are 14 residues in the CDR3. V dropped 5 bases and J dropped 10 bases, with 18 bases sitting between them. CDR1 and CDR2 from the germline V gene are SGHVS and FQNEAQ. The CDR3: CASSRTYPQTIQYF. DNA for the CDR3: TGTGCCAGCAGCCGTACCTACCCCCAAACAATTCAGTACTTC.

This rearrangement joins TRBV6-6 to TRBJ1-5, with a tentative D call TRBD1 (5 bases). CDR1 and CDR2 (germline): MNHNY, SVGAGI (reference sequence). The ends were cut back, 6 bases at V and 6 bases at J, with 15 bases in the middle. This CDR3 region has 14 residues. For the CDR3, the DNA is TGTGCCAGCAGCCTGGGGGGGGGAGGTCAGCCCCAGCATTTT. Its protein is CASSLGGGGQPQHF.

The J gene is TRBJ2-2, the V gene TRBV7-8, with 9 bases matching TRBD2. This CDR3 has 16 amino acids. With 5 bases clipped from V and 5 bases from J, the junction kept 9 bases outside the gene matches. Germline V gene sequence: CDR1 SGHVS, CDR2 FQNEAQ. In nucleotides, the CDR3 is TGTGCCAGCAGCCCGGTTCTAGCGGGAAGAACCGGGGAGCTGTTTTTT. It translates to CASSPVLAGRTGELFF. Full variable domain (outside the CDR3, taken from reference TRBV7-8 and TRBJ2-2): GAGVSQSPRYKVAKRGQDVALRCDPISGHVSLFWYQQALGQGPEFLTYFQNEAQLDKSGLPSDRFFAERPEGSVSTLKIQRTQQEDSAVYLCASSPVLAGRTGELFFGEGSRLTVL.